These 27 T cell receptor beta chains were sequenced from one sample in a study of response to subunit inactivated influenza vaccine. Each CDR3 protein gets one entry after TCRdb re-called the RT-PCR reads with MiXCR. The sample has some 800,000 distinct CDR3 sequences; approximately 22% are singletons. The input for sequencing was PBMCs from blood, taken more than 4 days after vaccination. Receptors were obtained from a man between 50 and 59 years old who received an inactivated influenza vaccine.

In this sample, this clonotype turned up a few times. The chain is built from TRBV4-3 and TRBJ2-1; TRBD2 matches 10 bases. The V segment lost 1 base and the J segment 2 bases; nucleotides outside the gene matches: 2. The CDR3 runs 16 residues. The germline gives CDR1 LGHNA, CDR2 YSLEER. The CDR3 protein is CASSQGSGRAYNEQFF. Here the CDR3 DNA reads TGCGCCAGCAGCCAAGGCAGCGGGAGGGCCTACAATGAGCAGTTCTTC.

The chain employs TRBV28 and TRBJ2-7; D is unclear. Trimming took off 4 bases at V and 5 bases at J, with 6 bases between the two ends. The CDR3 loop spans 11 amino acids. Germline-derived CDR1 and CDR2 are MDHEN and SYDVKM. CDR3 sequence (DNA): TGTGCCAGCAGTTCCCCGCACGAGCAGTACTTC. It translates to CASSSPHEQYF.

The rearrangement links TRBV12-3 or TRBV12-4 to TRBJ1-1; tentatively, D is TRBD1 (6 bases). The CDR3 runs to 14 residues. V dropped 3 bases and J dropped 4 bases, with 12 bases sitting between them. For the CDR3, the DNA is TGTGCCAGCAGTTTGTATCAGGGGAGCACTGAAGCTTTCTTT. Protein sequence: CASSLYQGSTEAFF.

The V and J genes are TRBV4-1 and TRBJ2-5; tentatively, D is TRBD2 (6 bases). With 1 base removed from V and 2 bases from J, the gap between germline ends came to 14 bases. Germline CDR1 is MGHRA and CDR2 is YSYEKL. CDR3 size: 16 residues. In nucleotides, the CDR3 is TGCGCCAGCAGCCAAGCTTCGGGACTCACACAAGAGACCCAGTACTTC. Translated: CASSQASGLTQETQYF.

V gene TRBV4-3 combines with J gene TRBJ1-2; D unresolved. From germline, CDR1 is LGHNA and CDR2 YSLEER. The CDR3 contains 15 residues. The V end was cut by 0 bases, the J end by 3 bases, with 11 bases between. The CDR3 loop reads CASSQDSGRHYGYTF. The CDR3 nucleotides are TGCGCCAGCAGCCAAGACAGCGGCAGGCACTATGGCTACACCTTC.

CDR3 residues: CSVAGDREQYF. CDR3 DNA sequence: TGCAGCGTTGCGGGGGATCGCGAGCAGTACTTC. The V gene is TRBV29-1, the J gene TRBJ2-7; D is perhaps TRBD2 (6 bases). Trimming cost V 4 bases and J 6 bases, with 10 bases left between them. CDR1 and CDR2 (germline): SQVTM, ANQGSEA. CDR3 length: 11 amino acids.

In this sample, this clonotype turned up a few times. The chain joins TRBV24-1 to TRBJ1-5; maybe TRBD1 (6 bases). Germline V lookup: CDR1 KGHDR, CDR2 SFDVKD. CDR3 size: 15 residues. Trimming shortened V by 7 bases and J by 2 bases, and 14 bases separated the two germline ends. The CDR3 DNA reads TGTGCCACCAGAGGGGGGGGCCCAGGCAATCAGCCCCAGCATTTT. Translating it yields CATRGGGPGNQPQHF.

The genes are TRBV7-8 and TRBJ1-4; perhaps TRBD1 as D (6 bases). This CDR3 has 16 residues. The germline V gene has CDR1 SGHVS and CDR2 FQNEAQ. Trimming stripped 1 base from V and 8 bases from J, with 17 bases between. The CDR3 here is CASSLGAWGAWEKLFF. The CDR3 nucleotides read TGTGCCAGCAGCTTAGGCGCGTGGGGGGCTTGGGAAAAACTGTTTTTT.

This clonotype was recorded many times. This chain connects TRBV6-5 to TRBJ2-3; the match to TRBD1 covers 9 bases. J gave up 0 bases and V 0 bases, and 7 bases lay outside the gene matches. Germline V gives CDR1 MNHEY, CDR2 SVGAGI. The CDR3 covers 18 residues. For the CDR3, the DNA is TGTGCCAGCAGTTACTCGTGGGACAGGGTCCTAAGCACAGATACGCAGTATTTT. This codes for CASSYSWDRVLSTDTQYF.

This clonotype has a handful of counts. The chain employs TRBV9 and TRBJ2-2, with D uncertain. Germline CDR1 and CDR2: SGDLS and YYNGEE. The V and J ends lost 5 bases and 4 bases respectively, with 12 bases between them. This CDR3 region has 14 residues. The CDR3: CASRGGSGTGELFF. The CDR3 DNA reads as TGTGCCAGCAGGGGCGGTTCGGGCACCGGGGAGCTGTTTTTT.

J is TRBJ2-3 and V is TRBV5-1; D is perhaps TRBD1 or TRBD2 (5 bases each). The germline V gene encodes CDR1 SGHRS and CDR2 YFSETQ. The CDR3 is 18 residues long. V was cut by 0 bases and J by 5 bases, with 22 bases left in between. The CDR3 reads CASSLDSYPGRYLDTQYF. CDR3 coding DNA: TGCGCCAGCAGCTTGGATAGTTATCCGGGACGGTATTTAGATACGCAGTATTTT.

This clonotype showed up many times. The chain joins TRBV12-3 or TRBV12-4 to TRBJ2-2; possible D gene TRBD2, 6 bases. This CDR3 comprises 13 residues. Trimming stripped 5 bases from V and 5 bases from J, with 9 bases between. The CDR3 DNA follows: TGTGCCAGCAGTCGCGGGGAGACCGGGGAGCTGTTTTTT. Protein product: CASSRGETGELFF.

The chain combines TRBV29-1 with TRBJ2-1; D not certain. V lost 3 bases, J lost 8 bases, and 11 bases lay in between. CDR1 and CDR2 (germline): SQVTM, ANQGSEA. This CDR3 has 12 residues. For the CDR3, the DNA is TGCAGCGTTGATCCCCTTTATGATGAGCAGTTCTTC. Protein: CSVDPLYDEQFF.

The chain links TRBV5-1 to TRBJ1-3; D perhaps matches TRBD1 (5 bases). From germline, CDR1 is SGHRS and CDR2 YFSETQ. This CDR3 comprises 15 residues. Trimming cost V 4 bases and J 0 bases, with 11 bases left between them. CDR3 in amino acids: CASSQGHSSGNTIYF. The CDR3 DNA sequence: TGCGCCAGCAGCCAGGGTCATAGCTCTGGAAACACCATATATTTT.

There are many counts of this clonotype. The V gene is TRBV20-1, the J gene TRBJ2-5, with TRBD1 matching over 10 bases. The CDR3 totals 10 residues. CDR1 and CDR2 from the germline V gene are DFQATT and SNEGSKA (reference sequence). CDR3 sequence reads: CRTGGASQYF. CDR3 nucleotides: TGCAGGACAGGGGGCGCTTCCCAGTACTTC.

CDR3 in DNA: TGTGCCAGCAGCACCCAGGGCGTCGAAGGCTACACCTTC. Residues: CASSTQGVEGYTF. The chain joins TRBV5-4 to TRBJ1-2; possible D gene TRBD1, 5 bases. The germline CDR1 and CDR2 sequences are SGHNT and YYREEE (reference sequence). The length of the CDR3 is 13 residues. Trimming took 4 bases from V and 8 from J, leaving 15 bases between them.

This clonotype came up many times. The rearrangement uses TRBV4-2 and TRBJ2-5; D not resolved. Germline CDR1 reads LGHNA; CDR2 reads YNFKEQ. This CDR3 is 13 amino acids long. V lost 0 bases and J 2 bases, leaving 4 bases between the germline ends. Here the CDR3 reads CASSQDGQETQYF. In DNA, the CDR3 is TGTGCCAGCAGCCAAGACGGACAAGAGACCCAGTACTTC.

The rearrangement uses TRBV7-9 and TRBJ2-5; the match to TRBD2 covers 12 bases. Germline V lookup: CDR1 SEHNR, CDR2 FQNEAQ (reference sequence). V gave up 4 bases and J gave up 5 bases; unmatched junction bases: 8. This CDR3 region has 16 residues. CDR3 region: CASSSNPTSGSETQYF. The CDR3, as DNA: TGTGCCAGCAGCTCGAACCCGACTAGCGGGAGCGAGACCCAGTACTTC.

In its sample, this clonotype was seen a few times. V and J are TRBV6-2 or TRBV6-3 and TRBJ2-1; D gene uncertain. The CDR3 runs to 13 residues. CDR1 is MNHEY and CDR2 is SVGEGT in the germline V gene. Deletions cut 4 bases from V and 6 bases from J, with 10 bases between. CDR3 bases: TGTGCCAGCAGTTTGGTCACCTCCAATGAGCAGTTCTTC. Translated: CASSLVTSNEQFF.

This rearrangement joins TRBV5-1 to TRBJ2-7, with D possibly TRBD2 on 5 matching bases. CDR1 is SGHRS and CDR2 is YFSETQ in the germline V gene. This CDR3 comprises 15 residues. V shed 0 bases and J shed 4 bases, with 14 bases lying between them. DNA for the CDR3: TGCGCCAGCAGCTTGGATCGGGGTGAGGGTTACGAGCAGTACTTC. As protein: CASSLDRGEGYEQYF.

The chain is built from TRBV12-3 or TRBV12-4 and TRBJ1-5; D is perhaps TRBD1 (5 bases). The CDR3 totals 16 residues. Between the trimmed V and J ends, which lost 1 base and 3 bases, there was a span of 13 bases. The CDR3 spells CASSLGSGGVNQPQHF. The CDR3 region has the DNA TGTGCCAGCAGTTTAGGATCGGGGGGTGTCAATCAGCCCCAGCATTTT.

V and J are TRBV2 and TRBJ2-1, with 9 bases matching TRBD2. Trimming at V came to 4 bases and at J to 6 bases, leaving 7 bases not matched to a gene. Germline CDR1 is SNHLY and CDR2 is FYNNEI. The CDR3 is made up of 15 amino acids. The CDR3 DNA reads TGTGCCAGCAGTGCAGCGGGGGGCCCCGTCAATGAGCAGTTCTTC. It codes for CASSAAGGPVNEQFF.

This clonotype was counted a few times. The chain is built from TRBV25-1 and TRBJ2-7; 7 bases agree with TRBD1. Germline trimming cut 4 bases from V and 0 bases from J; bases unmatched to any gene: 12. The germline V gene encodes CDR1 MGHDK and CDR2 SYGVNS. The CDR3 has 17 amino acids. The CDR3 sequence is CASSAHKGGIGSYEQYF. CDR3 sequence (DNA): TGTGCCAGCAGTGCCCATAAAGGGGGCATAGGCTCCTACGAGCAGTACTTC.

This sequence joins TRBV6-2 or TRBV6-3 and TRBJ2-1; a possible D gene is TRBD2 (6 bases). The germline gives CDR1 MNHEY, CDR2 SVGEGT. Trimming removed 2 bases from V and 5 bases from J, with 22 bases in between. This CDR3 has 18 residues. In DNA form, the CDR3 reads TGTGCCAGCAGTTACGTAGGGAGGCTAGTCCAAGGGCACAATGAGCAGTTCTTC. Residues: CASSYVGRLVQGHNEQFF.

In its sample, this clonotype was seen a few times. This chain links TRBV6-2 or TRBV6-3 with TRBJ2-5; TRBD1 might be the D (5 bases). Germline V gives CDR1 MNHEY, CDR2 SVGEGT. Trimming took 5 bases from V and 0 from J, leaving 13 bases between them. This CDR3 is built from 15 residues. The CDR3 spells CASSRLRQNQETQYF. For the CDR3, the DNA is TGTGCCAGCAGTAGACTTCGACAGAACCAAGAGACCCAGTACTTC.

In this sample, this clonotype turned up a few times. This chain connects TRBV4-3 to TRBJ2-2; D unresolved. Trimming removed 0 bases at V and 2 bases at J, with 4 bases between. CDR1 and CDR2 (germline): LGHNA, YSLEER. The CDR3 has 14 residues. Here the CDR3 DNA reads TGCGCCAGCAGCCAAGATCCCAACACCGGGGAGCTGTTTTTT. It specifies CASSQDPNTGELFF.

Written as DNA, the CDR3 is TGTGCCAGCAGCTTGTCACAAATTGGCGAGCAGTACTTC. It encodes CASSLSQIGEQYF. The V gene is TRBV7-2, the J gene TRBJ2-7; no reliable D call. With 3 bases removed from V and 6 bases from J, the gap between germline ends came to 12 bases. Per the germline V gene, CDR1 is SGHTA and CDR2 is FQGNSA. The CDR3 covers 13 residues.